The 23 T cell receptor beta chains below come from one sample, sequenced in a study of blood T cell repertoires in COVID-19 (dated by TCRdb to about 2020). Libraries were prepared through the immunoSEQ multiplex PCR assay. In TCRdb, the immuneACCESS table is reduced to in-frame sequences with V and J assigned. These tables do not hold every clone; where another copy was compared, an unresolved V gene accounts for under half, and the others remain unexplained. For this sample there are 120,000 to 150,000 clones; over 75% appear just once. The ten largest clones add up to roughly 3.8% of the sample. Specimen: PBMCs or T cells enriched from blood (not recorded which). These receptors were collected from a middle-aged man in a cohort exposed to, infected with or recovered from COVID-19 (not recorded which).

The gene calls are TRBV28 and TRBJ1-5, with TRBD1 identical over 10 bases. The V gene's germline CDR1 is MDHEN and CDR2 SYDVKM. V lost 10 bases and J lost 6; bases outside the gene matches: 12. The CDR3 covers 15 residues. CDR3 protein: CATERTGGSGQPQHF. CDR3 in DNA: TGTGCCACGGAAAGGACAGGGGGAAGCGGTCAGCCCCAGCATTTT.

V gene TRBV28 combines with J gene TRBJ2-5; TRBD2 matches at 7 bases. The CDR3 runs to 14 residues. V trimming: 3 bases; J trimming: 7 bases; junction bases outside the gene matches: 8. Germline CDR1 and CDR2: MDHEN and SYDVKM. DNA of the CDR3: TGTGCCAGCAGTTTTGGCGGGAGTCAAATGACCCAGTACTTC. Translated, it gives CASSFGGSQMTQYF.

This chain connects TRBV2 to TRBJ1-1, with 9 bases matching TRBD1. The CDR3 spans 14 residues. The J segment lost 0 bases and the V segment lost 6 bases, leaving 2 bases of the junction unmatched. CDR1 is SNHLY and CDR2 is FYNNEI in the germline V gene. CDR3 amino acids: CASSRDRVNTEAFF. In DNA form, the CDR3 reads TGTGCCAGCAGCAGGGACAGGGTGAACACTGAAGCTTTCTTT.

The rearrangement uses TRBV24-1 and TRBJ1-5; a possible D gene is TRBD1 (6 bases). The CDR3 has 16 amino acids. With 3 bases removed from V and 5 bases from J, the gap between germline ends came to 16 bases. Looked up from germline, CDR1 is KGHDR and CDR2 is SFDVKD. The CDR3 coding sequence is TGTGCCACCAGTGATCCGACAGGTGGGAGTGATCAGCCCCAGCATTTT. This encodes CATSDPTGGSDQPQHF.

Only one count was recorded for this clone. V is TRBV15 and J is TRBJ2-1; 7 bases are a match to TRBD2. After removal of 1 base from V and 4 bases from J, the junction contained 13 bases not matched to a gene. This CDR3 has 18 amino acids. CDR1 is LNHNV and CDR2 is YYDKDF in the germline V gene (reference sequence). The CDR3 bases are TGTGCCACCAGCAGAGTCCGCGGGAGCCCTACTTTTTACAATGAGCAGTTCTTC. Translation: CATSRVRGSPTFYNEQFF.

The rearrangement uses TRBV10-1 and TRBJ2-3, with D uncertain. This CDR3 has 12 residues. Looked up from germline, CDR1 is WNHNN and CDR2 is SYGVQD (reference sequence). Trimming cost V 0 bases and J 10 bases, with 8 bases left between them. The CDR3 loop reads CASSESGRSQYF. As DNA, the CDR3 is TGCGCCAGCAGTGAGTCTGGGCGATCGCAGTATTTT.

The gene calls are TRBV28 and TRBJ1-5; D not resolved. The CDR3 loop spans 18 amino acids. V shed 2 bases and J shed 0 bases, with 17 bases lying between them. Germline V gene data show CDR1 as MDHEN and CDR2 as SYDVKM. The CDR3 bases are TGTGCCAGCAGTTTAAGAGGCCAAATTGGGTATAGCAATCAGCCCCAGCATTTT. Translation gives CASSLRGQIGYSNQPQHF.

In the case of this clone: At one end the junction does not follow the germline gene, possibly because of a read error. This chain uses TRBV10-1 with TRBJ1-5; D uncertain. The CDR3 runs to 14 residues. Germline assignment: CDR1 WNHNN and CDR2 SYGVQD (reference sequence). In DNA form, the CDR3 reads TGCGCCAGCAGTCCCTCGGATAGCAATCAACCCCAGCATTTT. Translation: CASSPSDSNQPQHF.

The chain is built from TRBV27 and TRBJ2-1; 13 nucleotides agree with TRBD2. The CDR3 loop spans 15 amino acids. The ends lost 9 bases at V and 3 bases at J; junction bases unmatched: 5. Germline loops: CDR1 MNHEY, CDR2 SMNVEV (reference sequence). The CDR3 nucleotides are TGTGCCAGTACTAGCGGGAGGGCCGGCTACAATGAGCAGTTCTTC. This encodes CASTSGRAGYNEQFF.

This sequence joins TRBV28 and TRBJ2-5, with a possible D match to TRBD1 (6 bases). The length of the CDR3 is 14 residues. From germline, CDR1 is MDHEN and CDR2 SYDVKM. The ends were cut back, 5 bases at V and 5 bases at J, with 15 bases in the middle. CDR3 bases: TGTGCCAGCAGTCGTCCGTCCAGGGGCGAGACCCAGTACTTC. It specifies CASSRPSRGETQYF.

The rearrangement joins TRBV5-4 to TRBJ1-4; D is unresolved. The V gene lost 3 bases and the J gene lost 7 bases, with 16 bases spanning the gap. Germline assignment: CDR1 SGHNT and CDR2 YYREEE (reference sequence). The CDR3 is 15 residues long. For the CDR3, the DNA is TGTGCCAGCAGCTCCGTCGGGGTGGGGAGTGAAAAACTGTTTTTT. Translating gives CASSSVGVGSEKLFF.

About this clone: The junction differs from germline at one of its ends, possibly a read error. V gene TRBV27 combines with J gene TRBJ1-1, with unresolved D. The CDR3 is 13 amino acids. Germline V CDR1 and CDR2: MNHEY, SMNVEV (reference sequence). In nucleotides, the CDR3 is TGTGCCAGCAGTTTAGCTTTGGGCACTGAAACTTTCTTT. Residues: CASSLALGTETFF.

On this clone itself: One junction end disagrees with the germline gene, perhaps due to a read error. The CDR3 reads CASSPIRGKRTNTQYF. CDR3 DNA sequence: TGTGCCAGCAGCCCTATACGGGGTAAGCGCACAAATACGCAGTATTTT. The gene calls are TRBV7-2 and TRBJ2-3, with a weak D call TRBD2 (5 bases). CDR1 and CDR2 (germline): SGHTA, FQGNSA. The length of the CDR3 is 16 residues.

The V gene is TRBV29-1, the J gene TRBJ1-2; 9 bases are a match to TRBD1. With 1 base clipped from V and 7 bases from J, the junction kept 4 bases outside the gene matches. The CDR3 length is 13 residues. Germline V gene lookup returns CDR1 SQVTM and CDR2 ANQGSEA. The CDR3 region is CSVEGGTGTGYTF. CDR3 nucleotide sequence: TGCAGCGTTGAAGGGGGGACAGGGACTGGCTACACCTTC.

In its sample, this clone was seen once. This chain connects TRBV2 to TRBJ2-7; 10 positions agree with TRBD1. The CDR3 is 13 amino acids. Trimming removed 8 bases from V and 6 bases from J; junction bases left unmatched: 7. Germline values: CDR1 SNHLY, CDR2 FYNNEI. CDR3 coding DNA: TGTGCCAGCCGGGACAGGGGAGCGGGCGAGCAGTACTTC. Translating it yields CASRDRGAGEQYF. The full variable domain, rest sourced from reference TRBV2 and TRBJ2-7, is EPEVTQTPSHQVTQMGQEVILRCVPISNHLYFYWYRQILGQKVEFLVSFYNNEISEKSEIFDDQFSVERPDGSNFTLKIRSTKLEDSAMYFCASRDRGAGEQYFGPGTRLTVT.

This clone was seen only once. This chain connects TRBV19 to TRBJ1-4, with D uncertain. V shed 5 bases and J shed 4 bases, with 11 bases lying between them. Germline V gene lookup returns CDR1 LNHDA and CDR2 SQIVND (reference sequence). The CDR3 is 14 amino acids. CDR3: CASSSGMSNEKLFF. CDR3 nucleotide sequence: TGTGCCAGTAGTTCCGGTATGAGTAATGAAAAACTGTTTTTT. The whole variable domain, filled in from reference TRBV19 and TRBJ1-4, reads DGGITQSPKYLFRKEGQNVTLSCEQNLNHDAMYWYRQDPGQGLRLIYYSQIVNDFQKGDIAEGYSVSREKKESFPLTVTSAQKNPTAFYLCASSSGMSNEKLFFGSGTQLSVL.

This chain links TRBV7-2 with TRBJ1-2; D call uncertain. With 6 bases removed from V and 4 bases from J, the gap between germline ends came to 18 bases. This CDR3 spans 15 amino acids. CDR1 is SGHTA and CDR2 is FQGNSA in the germline V gene. The CDR3 DNA follows: TGTGCCAGCAGTAACGCCCCACAATCCTCCTATGGCTACACCTTC. Its translation: CASSNAPQSSYGYTF. Combining the CDR3 with reference TRBV7-2 and TRBJ1-2 gives the whole variable domain GAGVSQSPSNKVTEKGKDVELRCDPISGHTALYWYRQSLGQGLEFLIYFQGNSAPDKSGLPSDRFSAERTGGSVSTLTIQRTQQEDSAVYLCASSNAPQSSYGYTFGSGTRLTVV.

This rearrangement joins TRBV6-5 to TRBJ2-1, with a weak D call TRBD2 (6 bases). Deletions cut 7 bases from V and 10 bases from J, with 17 bases between. Germline values: CDR1 MNHEY, CDR2 SVGAGI. There are 13 residues in the CDR3. The CDR3: CASTRTTDREQFF. The CDR3 DNA follows: TGTGCCAGCACACGGACTACCGACCGAGAGCAGTTCTTC.

The V call is TRBV3-1 (or the pseudogene TRBV3-2), the J call TRBJ2-3, with D possibly matching TRBD2 (5 bases). The V gene's germline CDR1 is LGHDT and CDR2 YNNKEL (reference sequence). The V and J ends lost 1 base and 0 bases respectively, with 11 bases between them. The CDR3 runs 16 residues. Here the CDR3 reads CASSQGETPSTDTQYF. The CDR3 DNA reads as TGTGCCAGCAGCCAAGGGGAGACACCTAGCACAGATACGCAGTATTTT.

V usage is TRBV10-3 and J usage is TRBJ2-3; 9 nucleotides line up with TRBD1. The germline V gene has CDR1 ENHRY and CDR2 SYGVKD. With V trimmed by 4 bases and J by 6 bases, 5 bases remained unmatched. The CDR3 is 14 residues long. CDR3 amino acids: CAISGGQGRDTQYF. The CDR3 DNA follows: TGTGCCATCAGTGGGGGACAGGGCAGGGATACGCAGTATTTT.

The V gene is TRBV7-2, the J gene TRBJ2-1, with TRBD1 matching over 7 bases. Germline CDR1 reads SGHTA; CDR2 reads FQGNSA. The V gene end was trimmed by 6 bases and the J gene end by 0 bases; junction bases not matched to a gene: 8. The CDR3 is 16 amino acids. The CDR3: CASRYSGGSSYNEQFF. CDR3 nucleotide sequence: TGTGCCAGCAGGTACTCAGGGGGAAGCTCCTACAATGAGCAGTTCTTC.

In its sample, this clone was seen once. The chain combines TRBV7-2 with TRBJ2-7; 10 bases map to TRBD2. Germline V gene lookup returns CDR1 SGHTA and CDR2 FQGNSA. With 7 bases clipped from V and 6 bases from J, the junction kept 6 bases outside the gene matches. The CDR3 contains 13 residues. The DNA of the CDR3 is TGTGCCAGCATTCCTAGCGGGGGTGGCGAGCAGTACTTC. Translation: CASIPSGGGEQYF.

CDR3 amino acids: CASVRDGRAYNEQFF. The CDR3 DNA sequence: TGTGCCAGTGTCAGGGACGGGAGGGCCTACAATGAGCAGTTCTTC. This chain connects TRBV7-2 to TRBJ2-1; 8 bases are a match to TRBD2. The CDR3 contains 15 residues. Germline V lookup: CDR1 SGHTA, CDR2 FQGNSA. With 9 bases clipped from V and 2 bases from J, the junction kept 9 bases outside the gene matches.